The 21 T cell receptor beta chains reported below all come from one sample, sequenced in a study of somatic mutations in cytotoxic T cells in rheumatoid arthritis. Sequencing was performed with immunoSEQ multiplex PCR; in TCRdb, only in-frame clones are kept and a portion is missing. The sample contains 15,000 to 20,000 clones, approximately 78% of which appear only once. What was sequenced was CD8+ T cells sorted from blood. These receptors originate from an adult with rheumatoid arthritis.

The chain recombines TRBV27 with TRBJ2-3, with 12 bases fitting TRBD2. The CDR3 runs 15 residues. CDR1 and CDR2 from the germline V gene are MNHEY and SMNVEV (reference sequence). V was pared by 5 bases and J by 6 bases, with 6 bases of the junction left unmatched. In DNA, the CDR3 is TGTGCCAGCAGTCCCCTAGCGGGAGGGGAGGATACGCAGTATTTT. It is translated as CASSPLAGGEDTQYF.

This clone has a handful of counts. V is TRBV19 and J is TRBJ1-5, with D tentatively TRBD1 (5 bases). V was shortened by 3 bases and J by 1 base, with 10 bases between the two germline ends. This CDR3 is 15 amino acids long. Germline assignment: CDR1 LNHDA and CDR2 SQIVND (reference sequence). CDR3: CASSMTGGSNQPQHF. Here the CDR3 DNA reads TGTGCCAGTAGTATGACGGGGGGAAGCAATCAGCCCCAGCATTTT.

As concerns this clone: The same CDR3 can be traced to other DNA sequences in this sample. This CDR3 reads CASSQDSYEQYF. The CDR3 DNA reads TGTGCCAGCAGCCAAGATTCCTACGAGCAGTACTTC. This sequence joins TRBV4-2 and TRBJ2-7; D is unresolved. The CDR3 has 12 residues. The germline V gene has CDR1 LGHNA and CDR2 YNFKEQ. Deletions cut 0 bases from V and 1 base from J, with 1 base between.

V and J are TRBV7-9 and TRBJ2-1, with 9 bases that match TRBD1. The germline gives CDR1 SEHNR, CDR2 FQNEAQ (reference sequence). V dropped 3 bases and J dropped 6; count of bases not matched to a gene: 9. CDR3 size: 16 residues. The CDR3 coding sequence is TGTGCCAGCAGCTTGGAGACAGGGGGTGGCTCCAATGAGCAGTTCTTC. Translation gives CASSLETGGGSNEQFF.

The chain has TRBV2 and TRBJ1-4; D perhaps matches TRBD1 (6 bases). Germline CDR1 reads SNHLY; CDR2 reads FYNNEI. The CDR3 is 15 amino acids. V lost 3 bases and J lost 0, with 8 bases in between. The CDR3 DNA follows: TGTGCCAGCAGTGATAGACAGGCAACTAATGAAAAACTGTTTTTT. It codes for CASSDRQATNEKLFF.

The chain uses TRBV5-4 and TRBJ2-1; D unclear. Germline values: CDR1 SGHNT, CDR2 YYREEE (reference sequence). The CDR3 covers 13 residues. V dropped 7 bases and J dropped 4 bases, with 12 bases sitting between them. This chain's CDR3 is CASGPRGYNEQFF. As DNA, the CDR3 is TGTGCCAGCGGCCCCCGCGGTTACAATGAGCAGTTCTTC.

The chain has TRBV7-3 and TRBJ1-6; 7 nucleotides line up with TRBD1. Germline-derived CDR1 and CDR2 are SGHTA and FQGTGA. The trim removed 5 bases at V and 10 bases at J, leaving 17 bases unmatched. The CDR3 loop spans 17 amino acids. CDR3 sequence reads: CASSGRKRQGVLSPLHF. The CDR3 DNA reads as TGTGCCAGCAGCGGGCGGAAGAGGCAGGGGGTTCTATCACCCCTCCACTTT.

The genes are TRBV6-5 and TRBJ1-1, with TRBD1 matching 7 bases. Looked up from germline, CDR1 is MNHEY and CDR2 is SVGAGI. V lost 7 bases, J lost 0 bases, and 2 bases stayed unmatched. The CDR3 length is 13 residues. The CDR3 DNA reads TGTGCCAGCAACAGGGGCATGAACACTGAAGCTTTCTTT. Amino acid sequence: CASNRGMNTEAFF.

CDR3 residues: CASSARDSSTDTQYF. CDR3 DNA sequence: TGTGCCAGCAGCGCAAGGGACTCGAGCACAGATACGCAGTATTTT. The rearrangement joins TRBV9 to TRBJ2-3; tentative D call: TRBD2 (6 bases). The CDR3 runs to 15 residues. Per the germline V gene, CDR1 is SGDLS and CDR2 is YYNGEE. Trimming pared 3 bases from V and 0 bases from J, leaving 11 bases between.

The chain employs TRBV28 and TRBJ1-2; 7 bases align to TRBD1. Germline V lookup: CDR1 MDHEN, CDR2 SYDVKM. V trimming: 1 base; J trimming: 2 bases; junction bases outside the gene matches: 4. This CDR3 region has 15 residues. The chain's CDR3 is CASSLSVTGNYGYTF. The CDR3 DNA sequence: TGTGCCAGCAGTTTATCCGTGACAGGGAACTATGGCTACACCTTC.

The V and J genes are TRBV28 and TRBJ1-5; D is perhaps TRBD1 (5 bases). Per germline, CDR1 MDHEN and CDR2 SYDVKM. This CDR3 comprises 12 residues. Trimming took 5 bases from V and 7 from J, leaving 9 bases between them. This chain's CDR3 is CASSPQGQPQHF. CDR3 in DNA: TGTGCCAGCAGTCCCCAGGGACAGCCCCAGCATTTT.

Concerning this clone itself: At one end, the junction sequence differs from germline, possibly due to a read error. CDR3: CASSPPAHSGGLWQETQYF. DNA of the CDR3: TGTGCTAGCAGCCCCCCCGCCCATAGCGGGGGATTGTGGCAAGAGACCCAGTACTTC. The rearrangement links TRBV7-7 to TRBJ2-5; 9 bases line up with TRBD2. Germline V gene lookup returns CDR1 SSHAT and CDR2 FNYEAQ (reference sequence). CDR3 length: 19 amino acids.

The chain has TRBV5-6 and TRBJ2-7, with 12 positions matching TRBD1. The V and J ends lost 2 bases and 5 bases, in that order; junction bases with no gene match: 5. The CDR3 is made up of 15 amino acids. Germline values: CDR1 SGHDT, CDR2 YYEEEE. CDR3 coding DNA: TGTGCCAGCAGCTTCGGGACAGGGGGCTGGCACGAGCAGTACTTC. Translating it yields CASSFGTGGWHEQYF.

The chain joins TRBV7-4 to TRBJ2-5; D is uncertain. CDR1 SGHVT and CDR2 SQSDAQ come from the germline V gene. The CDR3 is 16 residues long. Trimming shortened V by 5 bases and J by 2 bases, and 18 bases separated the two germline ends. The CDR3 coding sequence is TGTGCCAGCAGCCAGCGCGGCGGTGCCCAACAAGAGACCCAGTACTTC. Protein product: CASSQRGGAQQETQYF.

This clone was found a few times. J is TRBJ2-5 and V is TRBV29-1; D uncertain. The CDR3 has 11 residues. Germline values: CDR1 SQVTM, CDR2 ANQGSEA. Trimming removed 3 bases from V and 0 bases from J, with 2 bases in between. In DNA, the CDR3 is TGCAGCGTTGACCACCAAGAGACCCAGTACTTC. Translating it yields CSVDHQETQYF. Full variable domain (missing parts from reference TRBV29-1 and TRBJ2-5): SAVISQKPSRDICQRGTSLTIQCQVDSQVTMMFWYRQQPGQSLTLIATANQGSEATYESGFVIDKFPISRPNLTFSTLTVSNMSPEDSSIYLCSVDHQETQYFGPGTRLLVL.

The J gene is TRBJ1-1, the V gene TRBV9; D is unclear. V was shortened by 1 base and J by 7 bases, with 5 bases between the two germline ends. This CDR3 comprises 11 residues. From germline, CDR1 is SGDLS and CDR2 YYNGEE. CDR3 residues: CASSVKGEAFF. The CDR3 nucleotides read TGTGCCAGCAGCGTAAAGGGTGAAGCTTTCTTT. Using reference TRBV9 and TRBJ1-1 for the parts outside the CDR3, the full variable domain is DSGVTQTPKHLITATGQRVTLRCSPRSGDLSVYWYQQSLDQGLQFLIQYYNGEERAKGNILERFSAQQFPDLHSELNLSSLELGDSALYFCASSVKGEAFFGQGTRLTVV.

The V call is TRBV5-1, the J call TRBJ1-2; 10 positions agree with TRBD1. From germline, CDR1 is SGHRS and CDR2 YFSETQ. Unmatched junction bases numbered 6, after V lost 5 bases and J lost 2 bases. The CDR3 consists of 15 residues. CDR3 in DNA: TGCGCCAGCAGGGCCGAGACAGGGGGCAACTATGGCTACACCTTC. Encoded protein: CASRAETGGNYGYTF.

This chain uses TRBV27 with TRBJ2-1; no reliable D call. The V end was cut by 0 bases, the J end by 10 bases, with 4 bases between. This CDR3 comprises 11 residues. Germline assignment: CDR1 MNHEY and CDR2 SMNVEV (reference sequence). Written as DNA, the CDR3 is TGTGCCAGCAGTTTATCCGGGGAGCAGTTCTTC. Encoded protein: CASSLSGEQFF.

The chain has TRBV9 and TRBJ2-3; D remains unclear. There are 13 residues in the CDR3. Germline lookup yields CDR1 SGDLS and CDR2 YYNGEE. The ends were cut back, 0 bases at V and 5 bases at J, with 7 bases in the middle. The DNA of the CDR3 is TGTGCCAGCAGCGTAGTTCCGGAAGATACGCAGTATTTT. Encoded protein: CASSVVPEDTQYF.

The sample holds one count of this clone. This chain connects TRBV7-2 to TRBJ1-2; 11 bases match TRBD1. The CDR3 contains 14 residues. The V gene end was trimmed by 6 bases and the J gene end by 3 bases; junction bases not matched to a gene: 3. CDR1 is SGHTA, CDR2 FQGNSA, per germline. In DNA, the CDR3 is TGTGCCAGCAGGGGACAGGGGGGCGACTATGGCTACACCTTC. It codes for CASRGQGGDYGYTF.

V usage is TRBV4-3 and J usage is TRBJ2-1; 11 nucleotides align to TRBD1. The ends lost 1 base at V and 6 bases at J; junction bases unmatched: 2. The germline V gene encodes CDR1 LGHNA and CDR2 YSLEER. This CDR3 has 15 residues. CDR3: CASSQGTGGINEQFF. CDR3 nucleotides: TGCGCCAGCAGCCAAGGGACAGGGGGCATCAATGAGCAGTTCTTC.